The TCR beta chain under discussion was sequenced for a study of blood T cells in healthy people across ages (dated by TCRdb to the mid-2010s). Context from the whole study: In model experiments, template switching captured roughly one uniquely barcoded TCR beta cDNA molecule for every two T cells. To avoid experimental bias, donors of different ages were distributed randomly across sequencing lanes. For two donors (one aged 18 to 29 and one aged 80 or older), the study analyzed two additional independent replicas of 1 million unique cDNA reads from the same blood draw. The donors were divided into four age groups: young (average about 15 years), middle-aged (about 39), aged (approximately 59) and long-lived (82). The study measured age-related changes in TCR beta repertoire diversity using deep sequencing normalized with unique cDNA molecular identifiers. Results the study describes overall, beyond this receptor: Compared with the aged group, the long-lived group had more naive CD4+ T cells, fewer expanded clones and increased TCR diversity, suggesting age selection. Observed TCR beta diversity correlated strongly with the percentage of naive T cells measured by flow cytometry. Observed TCR beta diversity per million T cells fell roughly linearly with age, and a significant reduction was already apparent by age roughly 40. Conclusive comparison of naive and antigen-experienced compartments was prevented by the profiling of bulk unsorted PBMCs. Estimates of total diversity based on one million sequenced T cells were regarded as lower bounds and as underestimates. Because donor CMV infection status was unknown, age-related changes in expanded clonotypes were potentially confounded.

Libraries were constructed by 5' RACE. Sequencing took place on an Illumina HiSeq 2500. A second PCR of 7 to 11 cycles was performed with a sample-barcoded 5' primer and a J-beta primer mix. Each TCR beta cDNA molecule received a unique molecular identifier from a template-switch 5' adaptor carrying 12 random nucleotides. Each sample yielded at least 2.5 million CDR3-containing paired-end reads. First-strand cDNA synthesis was performed from all RNA using the Mint cDNA synthesis kit, with priming by a TRBC-specific oligonucleotide. All cDNA was treated with uracil-DNA glycosylase and then went through a first 18-cycle PCR with the universal primers M1SS and BC2_uni_R. The authors' pipeline ran thus. Normalization of each sample was performed by random selection of 1 million high-quality reads, each carrying a distinct molecular identifier. Reads sharing molecular identifiers were discarded rather than binned into consensus sequences. MiTCR, set to a Q25 quality threshold and the strictest error-elimination algorithm, was used for CDR3 identification, clonotype clustering and error correction. A nonparametric unseen species model with Euler transformation was used to estimate lower-bound total TCR beta diversity. TCRdb itself trimmed the public reads at Q25 with fastp, ran MiXCR and retained productive beta chains. Every distinct CDR3 protein forms one entry, paired with its most common genes and DNA. TCRdb assigned the V and J calls; the authors' analysis was not used. Recorded for this sample are some 1.1 million distinct CDR3 sequences; roughly two fifths of them occurred a single time. The top ten clonotypes cover around 13% of the sample.

The CDR3, cysteine through phenylalanine, is 14 amino acids long. Left in the record is the CDR3 DNA by itself, 42 bases read in frame from the first base. Here V drops 0 bases and J drops 11 bases, and the junction holds 10 bases not matched to any gene. The germline V gene (reference sequence) specifies LGHDT as CDR1 and YNNKEL as CDR2. This clonotype was counted once. No cognate antigen has been identified for it. One base away there is no much larger clone; base qualities are not given. The roughly 42 donors, aged roughly 6 to 95 years, were systemically healthy Caucasian individuals from Russia. Roughly 11 milliliters of peripheral blood were drawn from each donor into EDTA-treated Vacutainer tubes. Ficoll-Paque density-gradient centrifugation was used to isolate PBMCs, with at least 7 million per sample. Total RNA was extracted from PBMCs with Trizol reagent, with at least 5 micrograms obtained per sample. For every donor, flow cytometry on a PBMC aliquot measured the percentage of naive CD45RAhigh/CD27high T cells.

This clonotype originated in a young man in good health. Recombination connected TRBV3-1 to TRBJ2-7, with 7 junctional bases fitting TRBD2. Sequencing was performed on blood. The DNA sequence is given as TGTGCCAGCAGCCAAGATTCCGCCGGACGGGGGGAGTACTTC. Its protein product is CASSQDSAGRGEYF.